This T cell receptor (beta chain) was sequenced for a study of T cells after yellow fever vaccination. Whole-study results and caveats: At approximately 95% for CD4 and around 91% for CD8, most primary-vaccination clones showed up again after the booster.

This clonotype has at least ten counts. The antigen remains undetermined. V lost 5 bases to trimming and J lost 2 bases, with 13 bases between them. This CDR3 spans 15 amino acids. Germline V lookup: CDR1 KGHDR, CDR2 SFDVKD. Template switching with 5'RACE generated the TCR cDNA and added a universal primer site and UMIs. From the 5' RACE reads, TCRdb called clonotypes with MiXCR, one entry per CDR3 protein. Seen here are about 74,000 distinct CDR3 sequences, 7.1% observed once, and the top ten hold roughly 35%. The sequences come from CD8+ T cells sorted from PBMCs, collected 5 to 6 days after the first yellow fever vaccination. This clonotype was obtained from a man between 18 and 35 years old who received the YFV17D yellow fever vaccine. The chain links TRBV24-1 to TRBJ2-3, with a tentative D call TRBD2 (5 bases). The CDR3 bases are TGTGCCACCAGTGGGGCTGGGAGTACCACAGATACGCAGTATTTT. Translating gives CATSGAGSTTDTQYF.